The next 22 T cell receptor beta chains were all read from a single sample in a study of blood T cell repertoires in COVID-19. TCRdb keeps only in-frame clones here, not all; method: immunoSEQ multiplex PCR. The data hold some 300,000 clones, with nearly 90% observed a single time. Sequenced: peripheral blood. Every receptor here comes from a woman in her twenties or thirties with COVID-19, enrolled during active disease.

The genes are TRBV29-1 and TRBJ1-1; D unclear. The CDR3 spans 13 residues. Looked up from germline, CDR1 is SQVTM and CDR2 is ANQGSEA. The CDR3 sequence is CSGKGREDTEAFF. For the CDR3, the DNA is TGCAGTGGTAAAGGGAGGGAGGACACTGAAGCTTTCTTT.

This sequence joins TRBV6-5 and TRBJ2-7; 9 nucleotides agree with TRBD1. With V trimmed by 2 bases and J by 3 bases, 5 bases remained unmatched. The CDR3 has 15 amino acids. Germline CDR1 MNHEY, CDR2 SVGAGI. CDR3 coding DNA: TGTGCCAGCAGTTACCCGGGACAGGGTTTCTACGAGCAGTACTTC. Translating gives CASSYPGQGFYEQYF.

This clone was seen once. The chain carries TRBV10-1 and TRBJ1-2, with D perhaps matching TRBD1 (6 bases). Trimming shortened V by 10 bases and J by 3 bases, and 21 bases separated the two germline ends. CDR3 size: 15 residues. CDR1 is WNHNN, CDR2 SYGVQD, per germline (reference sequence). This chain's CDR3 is CANNLRTEKDYGYTF. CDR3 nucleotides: TGCGCCAACAACTTGCGGACAGAAAAAGACTATGGCTACACCTTC.

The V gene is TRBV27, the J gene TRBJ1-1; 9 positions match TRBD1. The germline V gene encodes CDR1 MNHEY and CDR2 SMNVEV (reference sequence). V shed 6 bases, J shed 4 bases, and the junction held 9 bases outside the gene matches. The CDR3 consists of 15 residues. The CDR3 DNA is TGTGCCAGCAGCCTTCACAGGGGGCAAGGCACTGAAGCTTTCTTT. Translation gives CASSLHRGQGTEAFF.

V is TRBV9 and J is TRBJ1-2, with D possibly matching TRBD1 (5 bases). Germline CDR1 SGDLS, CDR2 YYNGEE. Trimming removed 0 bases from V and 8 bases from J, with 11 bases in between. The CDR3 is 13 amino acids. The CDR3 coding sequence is TGTGCCAGCAGCGTAGCGGGAGGGGTAGGCTACACCTTC. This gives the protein CASSVAGGVGYTF.

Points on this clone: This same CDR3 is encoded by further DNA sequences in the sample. CDR3 sequence: CASSLAGRTEAFF. In nucleotides, the CDR3 is TGTGCCAGCAGTTTAGCAGGGAGGACTGAAGCTTTCTTT. J is TRBJ1-1 and V is TRBV27; possibly TRBD1 for D (5 bases). CDR1 MNHEY and CDR2 SMNVEV come from the germline V gene (reference sequence). The CDR3 is 13 amino acids. Trimming left V 2 bases short and J 5 bases short, with 9 bases between.

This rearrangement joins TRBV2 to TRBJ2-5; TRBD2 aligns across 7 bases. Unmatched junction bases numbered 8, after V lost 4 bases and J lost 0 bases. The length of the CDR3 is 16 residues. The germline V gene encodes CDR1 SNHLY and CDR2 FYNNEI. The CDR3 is CASSVRRGGHQETQYF. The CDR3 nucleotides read TGTGCCAGCAGTGTAAGGCGCGGGGGACACCAAGAGACCCAGTACTTC.

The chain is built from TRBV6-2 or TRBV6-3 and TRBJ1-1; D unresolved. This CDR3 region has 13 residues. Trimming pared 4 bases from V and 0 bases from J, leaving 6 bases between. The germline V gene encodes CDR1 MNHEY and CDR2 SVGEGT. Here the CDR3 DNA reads TGTGCCAGCAGTTTTTCCATGAACACTGAAGCTTTCTTT. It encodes CASSFSMNTEAFF.

The CDR3 coding sequence is TGTGCCACCAGCAGAGATCTAGGAGGGAGTTACAATGAGCAGTTCTTC. Encoded protein: CATSRDLGGSYNEQFF. The V gene is TRBV15, the J gene TRBJ2-1, with a weak D call TRBD2 (6 bases). V was pared by 0 bases and J by 4 bases, with 13 bases between. CDR1 LNHNV and CDR2 YYDKDF come from the germline V gene (reference sequence). The CDR3 consists of 16 residues.

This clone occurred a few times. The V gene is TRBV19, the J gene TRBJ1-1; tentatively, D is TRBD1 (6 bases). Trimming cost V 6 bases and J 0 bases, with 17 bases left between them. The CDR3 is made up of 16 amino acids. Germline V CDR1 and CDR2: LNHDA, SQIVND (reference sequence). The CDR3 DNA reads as TGTGCCAGTAGGAAGACGGCCGGGACAATGAACACTGAAGCTTTCTTT. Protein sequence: CASRKTAGTMNTEAFF.

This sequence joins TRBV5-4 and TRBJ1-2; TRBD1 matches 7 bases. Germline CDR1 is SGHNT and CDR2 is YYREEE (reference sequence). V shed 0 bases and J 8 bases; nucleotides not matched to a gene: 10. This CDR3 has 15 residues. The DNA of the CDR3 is TGTGCCAGCAGCTTGGTAGGGCAGGGGGAGTCGGGCTACACCTTC. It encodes CASSLVGQGESGYTF.

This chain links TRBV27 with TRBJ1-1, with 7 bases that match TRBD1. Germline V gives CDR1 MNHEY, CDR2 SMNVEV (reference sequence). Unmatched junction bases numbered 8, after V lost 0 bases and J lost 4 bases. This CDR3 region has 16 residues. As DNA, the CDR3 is TGTGCCAGCAGTTTATCGAGAGGGGGCGGCGTCACTGAAGCTTTCTTT. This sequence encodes CASSLSRGGGVTEAFF.

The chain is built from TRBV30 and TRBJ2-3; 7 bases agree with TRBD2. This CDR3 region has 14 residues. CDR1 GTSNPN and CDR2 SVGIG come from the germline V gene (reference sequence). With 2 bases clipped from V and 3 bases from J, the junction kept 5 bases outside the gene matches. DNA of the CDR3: TGTGCCTGGAGTAGCGGGGCGAGGACAGATACGCAGTATTTT. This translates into CAWSSGARTDTQYF.

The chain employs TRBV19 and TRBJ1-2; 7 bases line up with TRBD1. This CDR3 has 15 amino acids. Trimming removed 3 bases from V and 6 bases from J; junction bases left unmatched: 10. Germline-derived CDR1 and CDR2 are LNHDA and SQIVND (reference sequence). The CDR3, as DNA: TGTGCCAGTAGTATTCCCCCGACAGGGTACGATGGCTACACCTTC. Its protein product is CASSIPPTGYDGYTF. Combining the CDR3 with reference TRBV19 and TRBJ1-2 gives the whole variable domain DGGITQSPKYLFRKEGQNVTLSCEQNLNHDAMYWYRQDPGQGLRLIYYSQIVNDFQKGDIAEGYSVSREKKESFPLTVTSAQKNPTAFYLCASSIPPTGYDGYTFGSGTRLTVV.

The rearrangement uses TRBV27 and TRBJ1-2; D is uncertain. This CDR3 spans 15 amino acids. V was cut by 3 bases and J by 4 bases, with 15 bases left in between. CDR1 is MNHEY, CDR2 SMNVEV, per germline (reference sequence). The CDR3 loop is CASSFFPSGLYGYTF. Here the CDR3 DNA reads TGTGCCAGCAGTTTTTTCCCCTCTGGGCTCTATGGCTACACCTTC.

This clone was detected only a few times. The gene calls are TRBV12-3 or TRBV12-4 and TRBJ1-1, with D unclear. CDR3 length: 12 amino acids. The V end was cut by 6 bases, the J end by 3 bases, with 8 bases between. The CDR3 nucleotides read TGTGCCAGCAGCCGTACGGACACTGAAGCTTTCTTT. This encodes CASSRTDTEAFF.

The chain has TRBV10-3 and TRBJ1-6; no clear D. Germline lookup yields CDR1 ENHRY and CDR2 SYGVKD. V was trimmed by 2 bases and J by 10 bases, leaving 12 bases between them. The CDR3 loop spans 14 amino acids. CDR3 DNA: TGTGCCATCAGTGAGGAGGGTATGGTGTCACCCCTCCACTTT. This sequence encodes CAISEEGMVSPLHF.

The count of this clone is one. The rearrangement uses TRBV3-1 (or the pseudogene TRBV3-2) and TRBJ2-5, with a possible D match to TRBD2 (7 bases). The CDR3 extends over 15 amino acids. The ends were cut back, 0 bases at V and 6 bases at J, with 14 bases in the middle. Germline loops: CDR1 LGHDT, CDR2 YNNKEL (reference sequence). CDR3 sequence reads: CASSQDKGGWKTQYF. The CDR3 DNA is TGTGCCAGCAGCCAAGATAAGGGGGGGTGGAAGACCCAGTACTTC.

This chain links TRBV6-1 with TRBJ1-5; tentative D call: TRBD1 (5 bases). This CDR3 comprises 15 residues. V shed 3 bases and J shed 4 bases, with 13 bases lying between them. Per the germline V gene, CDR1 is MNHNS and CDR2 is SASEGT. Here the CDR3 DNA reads TGTGCCAGCAGTGAGGGACGAGGGAGGAATCAGCCCCAGCATTTT. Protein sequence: CASSEGRGRNQPQHF.

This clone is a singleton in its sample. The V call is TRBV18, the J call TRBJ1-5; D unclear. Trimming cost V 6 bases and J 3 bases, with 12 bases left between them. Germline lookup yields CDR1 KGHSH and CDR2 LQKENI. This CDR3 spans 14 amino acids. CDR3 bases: TGTGCCAGCTCGCACACAAACGACAATCAGCCCCAGCATTTT. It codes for CASSHTNDNQPQHF.

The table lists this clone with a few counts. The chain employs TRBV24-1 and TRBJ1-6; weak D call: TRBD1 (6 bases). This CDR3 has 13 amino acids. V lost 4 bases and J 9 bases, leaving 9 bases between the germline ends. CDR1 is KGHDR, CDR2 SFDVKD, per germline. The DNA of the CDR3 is TGTGCCACCAGTGACGCAGGGGCTTCACCCCTCCACTTT. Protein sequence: CATSDAGASPLHF.

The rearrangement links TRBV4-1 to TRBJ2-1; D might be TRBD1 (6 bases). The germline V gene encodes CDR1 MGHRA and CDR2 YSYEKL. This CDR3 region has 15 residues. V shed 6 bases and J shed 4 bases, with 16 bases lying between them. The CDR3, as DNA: TGCGCCAGCAGTCTCGACGGACAGCGTTACAATGAGCAGTTCTTC. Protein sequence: CASSLDGQRYNEQFF.